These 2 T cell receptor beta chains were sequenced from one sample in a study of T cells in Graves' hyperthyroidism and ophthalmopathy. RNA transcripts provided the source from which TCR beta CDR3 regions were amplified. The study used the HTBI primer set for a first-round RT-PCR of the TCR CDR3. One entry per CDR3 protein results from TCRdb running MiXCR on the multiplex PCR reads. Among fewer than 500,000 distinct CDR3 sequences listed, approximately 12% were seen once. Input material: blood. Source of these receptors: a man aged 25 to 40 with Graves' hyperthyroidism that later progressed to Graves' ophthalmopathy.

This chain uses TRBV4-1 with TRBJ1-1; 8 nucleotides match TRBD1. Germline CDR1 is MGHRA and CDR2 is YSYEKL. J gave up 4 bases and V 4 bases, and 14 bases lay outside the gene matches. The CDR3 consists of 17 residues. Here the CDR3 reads CASSRSGTGFSFTEAFF. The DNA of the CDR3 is TGCGCCAGCAGCCGGTCCGGGACAGGATTCTCCTTCACTGAAGCTTTCTTT.

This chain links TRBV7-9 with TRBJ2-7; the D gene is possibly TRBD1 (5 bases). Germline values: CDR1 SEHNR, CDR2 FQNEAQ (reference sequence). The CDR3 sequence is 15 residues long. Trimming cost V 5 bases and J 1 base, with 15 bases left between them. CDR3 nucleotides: TGTGCCAGCAGCCCACCGGACCCAGGGTCCTACGAGCAGTACTTC. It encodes CASSPPDPGSYEQYF.